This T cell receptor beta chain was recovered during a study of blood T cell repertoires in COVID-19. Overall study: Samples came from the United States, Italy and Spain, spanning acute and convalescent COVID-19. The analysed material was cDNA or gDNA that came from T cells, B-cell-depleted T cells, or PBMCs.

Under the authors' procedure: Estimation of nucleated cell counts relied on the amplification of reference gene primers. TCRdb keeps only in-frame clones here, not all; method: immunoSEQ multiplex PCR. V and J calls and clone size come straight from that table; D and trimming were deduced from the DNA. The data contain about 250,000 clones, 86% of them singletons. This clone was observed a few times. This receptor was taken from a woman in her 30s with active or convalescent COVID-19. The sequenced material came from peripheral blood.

CDR3 sequence: CASSEGSRGYGYTF. The CDR3 bases are TGTGCCAGCAGTGAGGGTTCCAGGGGCTATGGCTACACCTTC. V is TRBV6-1 and J is TRBJ1-2; the D gene is possibly TRBD1 (6 bases). There are 14 residues in the CDR3. The V end lost 3 bases, the J end lost 4 bases, and 12 bases lay between the germline ends. Per germline, CDR1 MNHNS and CDR2 SASEGT.